One sample yielded the 22 T cell receptor beta chains listed below, sequenced in a study of identical twins. TCRdb reanalysed the 5' RACE reads using MiXCR and keeps one entry per CDR3 protein. The sample has 1.5 million to 2 million distinct CDR3 sequences; around 33% are singletons. The sequenced sample was cord blood. These receptors came from a newborn girl in good health.

V and J are TRBV5-8 and TRBJ2-1; 7 bases align to TRBD2. The CDR3 contains 15 residues. Germline CDR1 SGHTS, CDR2 YDEGEE. The trim removed 4 bases at V and 8 bases at J, leaving 12 bases unmatched. CDR3 sequence: CASSHPWRELDEQFF. The DNA for the CDR3 is TGTGCCAGCAGCCACCCTTGGCGGGAGTTAGATGAGCAGTTCTTC.

This clonotype has just a few counts. The chain uses TRBV11-2 and TRBJ2-5, with TRBD2 matching over 12 bases. The CDR3 length is 15 residues. Germline CDR1 SGHAT, CDR2 FQNNGV. The V and J ends lost 6 bases and 5 bases, in that order; junction bases with no gene match: 7. DNA of the CDR3: TGTGCCAGCAGGCCTAGCGGGGGGGATCGGGAGACCCAGTACTTC. This encodes CASRPSGGDRETQYF. Filled out from reference TRBV11-2 and TRBJ2-5, the complete variable domain reads EAGVAQSPRYKIIEKRQSVAFWCNPISGHATLYWYQQILGQGPKLLIQFQNNGVVDDSQLPKDRFSAERLKGVDSTLKIQPAKLEDSAVYLCASRPSGGDRETQYFGPGTRLLVL.

This clonotype was recorded a few times. This chain connects TRBV20-1 to TRBJ1-4; weak D call: TRBD1 (6 bases). CDR1 and CDR2 (germline): DFQATT, SNEGSKA (reference sequence). V was trimmed by 0 bases and J by 8 bases, leaving 22 bases between them. The CDR3 is 17 amino acids. The CDR3 DNA sequence: TGCAGTGCTAGAGAGCCCCATAACAGGGAGGAACGGGAAAAACTGTTTTTT. It translates to CSAREPHNREEREKLFF.

The chain joins TRBV28 to TRBJ1-5, with D possibly being TRBD1 (5 bases). CDR3 length: 16 amino acids. Germline loops: CDR1 MDHEN, CDR2 SYDVKM. Trimming pared 3 bases from V and 0 bases from J, leaving 12 bases between. The CDR3 here is CASSFGGVYSNQPQHF. CDR3 DNA sequence: TGTGCCAGCAGTTTTGGGGGAGTTTATAGCAATCAGCCCCAGCATTTT.

This rearrangement joins TRBV4-2 to TRBJ2-3, with 7 bases identical to TRBD2. V dropped 0 bases and J dropped 4; count of bases not matched to a gene: 10. The CDR3 has 17 amino acids. Germline V gene sequence: CDR1 LGHNA, CDR2 YNFKEQ. CDR3 region: CASSQDYRGGIADTQYF. As DNA, the CDR3 is TGTGCCAGCAGCCAAGATTATCGGGGAGGGATAGCAGATACGCAGTATTTT.

Only a few counts were recorded for this clonotype. This chain joins TRBV28 and TRBJ1-2; 8 bases fit TRBD1. The CDR3 is 14 residues long. V lost 3 bases and J lost 7; bases outside the gene matches: 7. Germline CDR1 MDHEN, CDR2 SYDVKM. The CDR3 DNA is TGTGCCAGCAGTTTCAAGGACAGGGCCTCTGGCTACACCTTC. It specifies CASSFKDRASGYTF.

This chain connects TRBV28 to TRBJ1-1; no clear D gene. Trimming took off 5 bases at V and 4 bases at J, with 11 bases between the two ends. CDR1 is MDHEN, CDR2 SYDVKM, per germline. CDR3 size: 13 residues. CDR3: CASSPYDFTEAFF. The DNA for the CDR3 is TGTGCCAGCAGTCCTTACGACTTCACTGAAGCTTTCTTT.

On this clonotype: A much larger clonotype is one base distant, so this may be a read error. This sequence joins TRBV6-5 and TRBJ2-1, with 12 bases fitting TRBD2. This CDR3 is built from 15 residues. The V gene end was trimmed by 1 base and the J gene end by 6 bases; junction bases not matched to a gene: 1. CDR1 MNHEY and CDR2 SVGAGI come from the germline V gene. The CDR3 nucleotides are TGTGCCAGCAGTTACTTGACTAGCGGGAGCAATGAGCAGTTCTTC. Its translation: CASSYLTSGSNEQFF.

This clonotype was seen a handful of times. The chain couples TRBV21-1 to TRBJ2-7. TRBV21-1 constitutes a pseudogene. The CDR3 runs to 16 residues. The CDR3 loop is CASSKTGRLSSYEQYF. The CDR3 DNA sequence: TGTGCCAGCAGCAAAACGGGACGCCTGAGCTCCTACGAGCAGTACTTC.

In its sample, this clonotype was seen a few times. V and J are TRBV10-3 and TRBJ2-7, with D tentatively TRBD1 (5 bases). Germline assignment: CDR1 ENHRY and CDR2 SYGVKD. The CDR3 has 13 amino acids. The ends were cut back, 6 bases at V and 7 bases at J, with 16 bases in the middle. The CDR3 protein is CAIRATDRGEQYF. CDR3 in DNA: TGTGCCATCAGGGCGACAGACCGAGGTGAGCAGTACTTC.

This clonotype was observed a few times. V is TRBV20-1 and J is TRBJ1-6; the D is unclear. Trimming pared 5 bases from V and 4 bases from J, leaving 12 bases between. The CDR3 has 14 residues. Germline-derived CDR1 and CDR2 are DFQATT and SNEGSKA (reference sequence). CDR3 residues: CSAETRLYNSPLHF. The CDR3 DNA is TGCAGTGCTGAGACCCGGTTGTATAATTCACCCCTCCACTTT.

The chain has TRBV20-1 and TRBJ2-5; no firm D call. Trimming left V 0 bases short and J 1 base short, with 15 bases between. Germline V gives CDR1 DFQATT, CDR2 SNEGSKA (reference sequence). The CDR3 is 16 amino acids. CDR3 sequence reads: CSAREVRLPAQETQYF. CDR3 sequence (DNA): TGCAGTGCTAGAGAAGTAAGGCTCCCGGCCCAAGAGACCCAGTACTTC.

This clonotype was observed a single time. One end of the junction fails to match germline, which may point to a read error. This chain joins TRBV7-2 and TRBJ2-7; 9 bases match TRBD2. There are 20 residues in the CDR3. Germline CDR1 and CDR2: SGHTA and FQGNSA. The CDR3 loop reads CASSLAPTSGFEAHFYEQYF. CDR3 in DNA: TGCGCCAGCAGCTTAGCGCCTACTAGCGGGTTCGAGGCCCACTTTTACGAGCAGTACTTC.

The rearrangement joins TRBV29-1 to TRBJ1-2; D unclear. This CDR3 spans 15 amino acids. CDR1 and CDR2 from the germline V gene are SQVTM and ANQGSEA. V was trimmed by 4 bases and J by 8 bases, leaving 23 bases between them. The CDR3 reads CSVGVTGVRAPGYTF. CDR3 bases: TGCAGCGTTGGGGTCACCGGGGTCCGGGCGCCCGGCTACACCTTC.

This chain connects TRBV4-2 to TRBJ1-2, with D maybe TRBD1 (6 bases). Trimming stripped 1 base from V and 6 bases from J, with 15 bases between. Per germline, CDR1 LGHNA and CDR2 YNFKEQ. The CDR3 extends over 15 amino acids. The CDR3 nucleotides read TGTGCCAGCAGCCAAGCCGGGGGCGCCGGGGATGGCTACACCTTC. Translating gives CASSQAGGAGDGYTF.

The chain links TRBV7-9 to TRBJ1-1, with D perhaps matching TRBD1 (5 bases). V lost 3 bases, J lost 0 bases, and 17 bases lay in between. The CDR3 loop spans 17 amino acids. Germline V CDR1 and CDR2: SEHNR, FQNEAQ (reference sequence). CDR3 nucleotide sequence: TGTGCCAGCAGCTTTTGGGCGGCACAGGTCTTGAACACTGAAGCTTTCTTT. Translated, it gives CASSFWAAQVLNTEAFF.

This chain joins TRBV4-1 and TRBJ1-6; D unclear. The length of the CDR3 is 15 residues. CDR1 and CDR2 from the germline V gene are MGHRA and YSYEKL. V lost 4 bases and J lost 7, with 14 bases in between. This CDR3 is CASSPKGMENSPLHF. The CDR3 DNA follows: TGCGCCAGCAGCCCGAAAGGGATGGAAAATTCACCCCTCCACTTT.

The CDR3 reads CASSLARIGSQGETQYF. DNA for the CDR3: TGTGCCAGCAGCTTAGCGCGGATTGGAAGCCAGGGAGAGACCCAGTACTTC. The chain uses TRBV7-2 and TRBJ2-5, with D maybe TRBD1 (5 bases). V was pared by 0 bases and J by 4 bases, with 18 bases between. CDR1 SGHTA and CDR2 FQGNSA come from the germline V gene. The CDR3 contains 17 residues.

The chain uses TRBV20-1 and TRBJ2-7; D unresolved. The germline V gene has CDR1 DFQATT and CDR2 SNEGSKA (reference sequence). The CDR3 contains 12 residues. V dropped 5 bases and J dropped 4 bases, with 12 bases sitting between them. In DNA form, the CDR3 reads TGCAGTGCTTTAAGGGCCGGGTACGAGCAGTACTTC. Protein sequence: CSALRAGYEQYF.

This rearrangement joins TRBV3-1 to TRBJ2-3; possible D gene TRBD2, 6 bases. Germline-derived CDR1 and CDR2 are LGHDT and YNNKEL (reference sequence). Trimming removed 8 bases from V and 3 bases from J, with 18 bases in between. CDR3 size: 15 residues. CDR3 coding DNA: TGTGCCAGCGGCGTCCGACTAGTCCCGACAGATACGCAGTATTTT. Translated: CASGVRLVPTDTQYF.

The chain links TRBV27 to TRBJ1-2, with a tentative D call TRBD1 (5 bases). CDR3 size: 15 residues. The germline gives CDR1 MNHEY, CDR2 SMNVEV (reference sequence). Trimming took 5 bases from V and 2 from J, leaving 15 bases between them. The DNA of the CDR3 is TGTGCCAGCAGTCTTCGACAGCCCCCCAACTATGGCTACACCTTC. As protein: CASSLRQPPNYGYTF.

On this clonotype: A much larger clone lies a single base off, so this may be a read error. The chain combines TRBV11-2 with TRBJ2-4, with a tentative D call TRBD2 (5 bases). This CDR3 region has 15 residues. Germline CDR1 reads SGHAT; CDR2 reads FQNNGV. The CDR3 is CASSPQVLAKKIQYF. The CDR3 DNA is TGTGCCAGCAGCCCCCAGGTCCTAGCCAAAAAGATTCAGTACTTC.